This T cell receptor (beta chain) was recorded in a study of CD8 T cells in Susac syndrome. An input of about 0.5 to 1 ug of RNA was subjected to reverse transcription using random hexamers. TCRdb re-derived calls from the immunoSEQ multiplex PCR reads in MiXCR, one entry per CDR3 protein. The profile shows under 200,000 distinct CDR3 sequences, around 90% of them singletons. The CDR3 has 15 amino acids. Germline lookup yields CDR1 KGHSH and CDR2 LQKENI. The V gene lost 5 bases and the J gene lost 6 bases, with 14 bases spanning the gap. Sequences were obtained from CD4+ T cells from PBMCs. The chain couples TRBV18 to TRBJ1-6; D is ambiguous. The source is a human donor with Susac syndrome. The CDR3 reads CASSANAQSNSPLHF. The CDR3, as DNA: TGTGCCAGCTCAGCGAATGCCCAATCTAATTCACCCCTCCACTTT.